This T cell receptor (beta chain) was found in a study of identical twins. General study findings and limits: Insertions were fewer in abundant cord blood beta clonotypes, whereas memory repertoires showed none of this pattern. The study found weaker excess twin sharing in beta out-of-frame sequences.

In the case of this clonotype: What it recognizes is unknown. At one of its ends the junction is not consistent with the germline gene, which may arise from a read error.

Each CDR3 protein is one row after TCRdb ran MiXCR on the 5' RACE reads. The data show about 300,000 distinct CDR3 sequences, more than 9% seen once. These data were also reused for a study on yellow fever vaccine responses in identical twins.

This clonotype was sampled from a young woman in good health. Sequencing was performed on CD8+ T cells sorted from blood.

The DNA of the CDR3 is TGTGCCAGCAGTGACGGGACAGGGGGCGGGAATCAGCACCAGCATTTT. Translation: CASSDGTGGGNQHQHF. This chain links TRBV12-3 or TRBV12-4 with TRBJ1-5, with 12 positions matching TRBD1. The CDR3 is 16 amino acids.